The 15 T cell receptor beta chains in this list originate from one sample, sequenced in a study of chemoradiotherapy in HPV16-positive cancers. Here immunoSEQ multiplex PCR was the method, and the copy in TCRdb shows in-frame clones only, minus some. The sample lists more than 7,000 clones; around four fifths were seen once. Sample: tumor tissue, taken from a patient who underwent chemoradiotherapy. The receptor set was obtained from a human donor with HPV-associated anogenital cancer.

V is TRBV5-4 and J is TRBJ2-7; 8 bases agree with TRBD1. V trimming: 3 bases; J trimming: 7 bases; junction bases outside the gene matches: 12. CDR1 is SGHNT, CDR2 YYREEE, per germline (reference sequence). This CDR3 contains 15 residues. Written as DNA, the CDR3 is TGTGCCAGCAGCTGGACAGGGATACCTACGGGGGAGCAGTACTTC. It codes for CASSWTGIPTGEQYF.

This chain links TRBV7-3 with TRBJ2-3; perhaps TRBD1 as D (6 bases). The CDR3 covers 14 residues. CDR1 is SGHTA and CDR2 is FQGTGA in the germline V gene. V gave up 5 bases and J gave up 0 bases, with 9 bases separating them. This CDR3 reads CASSRGQSTDTQYF. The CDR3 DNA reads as TGTGCCAGCAGCCGAGGACAGAGCACAGATACGCAGTATTTT.

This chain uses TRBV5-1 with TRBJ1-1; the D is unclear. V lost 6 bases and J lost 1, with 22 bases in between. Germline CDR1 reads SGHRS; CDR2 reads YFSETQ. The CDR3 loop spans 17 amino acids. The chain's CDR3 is CASTRNPPGSENTEAFF. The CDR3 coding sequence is TGCGCCAGCACCCGGAACCCGCCGGGGTCTGAGAACACTGAAGCTTTCTTT.

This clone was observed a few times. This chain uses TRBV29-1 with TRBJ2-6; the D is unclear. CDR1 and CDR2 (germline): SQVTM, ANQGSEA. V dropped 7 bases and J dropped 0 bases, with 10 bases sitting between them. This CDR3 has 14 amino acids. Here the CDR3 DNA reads TGCAGCGCCTTCACTGCCTCTGGGGCCAACGTCCTGACTTTC. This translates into CSAFTASGANVLTF.

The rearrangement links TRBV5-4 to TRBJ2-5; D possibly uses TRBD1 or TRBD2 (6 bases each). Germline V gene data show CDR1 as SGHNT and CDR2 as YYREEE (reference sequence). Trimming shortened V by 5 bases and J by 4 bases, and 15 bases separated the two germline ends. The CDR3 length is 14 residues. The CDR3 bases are TGTGCCAGCAGATTAGAACAGGGAGGAGAGACCCAGTACTTC. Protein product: CASRLEQGGETQYF. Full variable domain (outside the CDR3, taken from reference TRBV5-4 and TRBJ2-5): ETGVTQSPTHLIKTRGQQVTLRCSSQSGHNTVSWYQQALGQGPQFIFQYYREEENGRGNFPPRFSGLQFPNYSSELNVNALELDDSALYLCASRLEQGGETQYFGPGTRLLVL.

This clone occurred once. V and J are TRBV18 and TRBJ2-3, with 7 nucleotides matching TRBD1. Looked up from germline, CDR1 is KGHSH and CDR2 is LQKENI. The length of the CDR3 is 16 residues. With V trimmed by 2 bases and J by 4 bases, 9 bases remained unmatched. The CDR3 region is CASSPIGDSQPDTQYF. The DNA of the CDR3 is TGTGCCAGCTCACCAATCGGGGACAGTCAACCAGATACGCAGTATTTT.

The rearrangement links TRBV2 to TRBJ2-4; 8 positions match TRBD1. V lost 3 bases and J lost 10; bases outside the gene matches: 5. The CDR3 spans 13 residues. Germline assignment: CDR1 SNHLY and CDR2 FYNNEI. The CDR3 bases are TGTGCCAGCAGTGACAGGGGGCTCAGGATTCAGTACTTC. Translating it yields CASSDRGLRIQYF.

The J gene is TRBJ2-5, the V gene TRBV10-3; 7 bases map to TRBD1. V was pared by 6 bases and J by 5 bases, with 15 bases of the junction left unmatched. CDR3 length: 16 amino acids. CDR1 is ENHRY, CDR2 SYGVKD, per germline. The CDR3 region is CAIRNHGEGGWETQYF. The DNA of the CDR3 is TGTGCCATCAGGAACCACGGAGAAGGGGGCTGGGAGACCCAGTACTTC.

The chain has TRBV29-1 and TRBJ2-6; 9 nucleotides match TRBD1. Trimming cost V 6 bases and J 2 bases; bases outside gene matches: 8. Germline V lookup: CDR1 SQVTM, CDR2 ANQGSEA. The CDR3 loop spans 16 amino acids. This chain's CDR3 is CSVGGQGIAGANVLTF. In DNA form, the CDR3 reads TGCAGCGTGGGGGGACAGGGCATAGCTGGGGCCAACGTCCTGACTTTC.

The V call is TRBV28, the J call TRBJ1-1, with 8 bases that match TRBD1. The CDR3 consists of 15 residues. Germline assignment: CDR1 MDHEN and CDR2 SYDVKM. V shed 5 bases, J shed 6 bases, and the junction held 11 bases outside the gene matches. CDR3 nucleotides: TGTGCCAGCAGTGTGCCTGGACAGGGAAGCTCTGAAGCTTTCTTT. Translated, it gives CASSVPGQGSSEAFF. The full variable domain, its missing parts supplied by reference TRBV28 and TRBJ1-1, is DVKVTQSSRYLVKRTGEKVFLECVQDMDHENMFWYRQDPGLGLRLIYFSYDVKMKEKGDIPEGYSVSREKKERFSLILESASTNQTSMYLCASSVPGQGSSEAFFGQGTRLTVV.

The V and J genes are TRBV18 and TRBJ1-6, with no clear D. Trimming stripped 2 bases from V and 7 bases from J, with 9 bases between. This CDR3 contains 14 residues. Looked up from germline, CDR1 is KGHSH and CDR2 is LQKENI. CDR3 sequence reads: CASSPEGWNSPLHF. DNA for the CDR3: TGTGCCAGCTCACCAGAAGGGTGGAATTCACCCCTCCACTTT.

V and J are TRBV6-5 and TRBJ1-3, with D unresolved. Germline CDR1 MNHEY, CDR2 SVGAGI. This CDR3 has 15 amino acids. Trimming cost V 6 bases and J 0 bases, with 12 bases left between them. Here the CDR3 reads CASRPQSVSGNTIYF. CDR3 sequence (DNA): TGTGCCAGCAGGCCCCAGTCGGTCTCTGGAAACACCATATATTTT.

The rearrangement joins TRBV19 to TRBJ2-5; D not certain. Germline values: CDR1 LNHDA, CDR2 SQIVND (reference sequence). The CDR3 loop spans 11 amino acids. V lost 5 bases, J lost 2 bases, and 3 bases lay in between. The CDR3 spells CASSVQETQYF. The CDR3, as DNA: TGTGCCAGTAGTGTTCAAGAGACCCAGTACTTC. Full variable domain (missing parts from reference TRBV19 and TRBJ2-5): DGGITQSPKYLFRKEGQNVTLSCEQNLNHDAMYWYRQDPGQGLRLIYYSQIVNDFQKGDIAEGYSVSREKKESFPLTVTSAQKNPTAFYLCASSVQETQYFGPGTRLLVL.

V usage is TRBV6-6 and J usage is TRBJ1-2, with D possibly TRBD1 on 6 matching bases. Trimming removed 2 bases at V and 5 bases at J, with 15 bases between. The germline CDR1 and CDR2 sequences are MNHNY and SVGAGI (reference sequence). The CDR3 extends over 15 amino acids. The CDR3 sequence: CASSYLSGQGYGYTF. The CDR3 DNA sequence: TGTGCCAGCAGTTACCTTTCCGGCCAGGGGTATGGCTACACCTTC.

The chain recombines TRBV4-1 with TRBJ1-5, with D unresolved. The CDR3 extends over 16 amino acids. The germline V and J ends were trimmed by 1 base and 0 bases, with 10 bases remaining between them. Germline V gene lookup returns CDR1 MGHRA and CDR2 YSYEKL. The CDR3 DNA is TGCGCCAGCAGCCAAGTATCCGAATATAGCAATCAGCCCCAGCATTTT. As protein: CASSQVSEYSNQPQHF.